Following are 32 T cell receptor beta chains from one sample sequenced in a study of T-cell memory formation after mild COVID-19. TCRdb reanalysed the 5' RACE reads using MiXCR and keeps one entry per CDR3 protein. The sample has 300,000 to 350,000 distinct CDR3 sequences; roughly an eighth are singletons. The sequencing sample was made of PBMCs or a T cell subset sorted from them (not recorded which). The receptors stem from a man younger than 35 who had mild COVID-19 (a few samples of this study predate the infection). Cell type and time point are not known.

This clonotype appeared many times. The chain uses TRBV19 and TRBJ1-1, with D tentatively TRBD1 (6 bases). Germline CDR1 LNHDA, CDR2 SQIVND (reference sequence). V was pared by 5 bases and J by 5 bases, with 18 bases between. The CDR3 is 15 amino acids. The CDR3 sequence: CASSGGDTSWTEAFF. Here the CDR3 DNA reads TGTGCCAGTAGTGGTGGGGACACCTCTTGGACTGAAGCTTTCTTT.

For the CDR3, the DNA is TGTGCCAGCAGCTTATCCGGGGCCTACGAGCAGTACTTC. Translating it yields CASSLSGAYEQYF. This chain uses TRBV7-2 with TRBJ2-7, with a possible D match to TRBD2 (5 bases). The length of the CDR3 is 13 residues. Germline V gene lookup returns CDR1 SGHTA and CDR2 FQGNSA. V was cut by 2 bases and J by 2 bases, with 7 bases left in between. The variable domain in full, completed from reference TRBV7-2 and TRBJ2-7, reads GAGVSQSPSNKVTEKGKDVELRCDPISGHTALYWYRQSLGQGLEFLIYFQGNSAPDKSGLPSDRFSAERTGGSVSTLTIQRTQQEDSAVYLCASSLSGAYEQYFGPGTRLTVT.

The rearrangement uses TRBV7-2 and TRBJ2-1; no firm D call. Trimming removed 5 bases from V and 6 bases from J, with 11 bases in between. CDR1 is SGHTA and CDR2 is FQGNSA in the germline V gene. The CDR3 runs to 13 residues. CDR3 nucleotide sequence: TGTGCCAGCAGCGGCGCCCTCAGCAATGAGCAGTTCTTC. This sequence encodes CASSGALSNEQFF.

This clonotype was counted ten times or more. This chain links TRBV10-2 with TRBJ1-1; D gene ambiguous. The germline CDR1 and CDR2 sequences are WSHSY and SAAADI. The V and J ends lost 4 bases and 3 bases respectively, with 3 bases between them. CDR3 length: 11 amino acids. The CDR3 loop reads CASSGYTEAFF. The DNA of the CDR3 is TGCGCCAGCAGTGGATACACTGAAGCTTTCTTT.

This clonotype was detected a few times. The chain joins TRBV12-3 or TRBV12-4 to TRBJ1-2; D is uncertain. The CDR3 loop spans 15 amino acids. V lost 3 bases, J lost 8 bases, and 19 bases lay in between. CDR3 sequence: CASSFSEEPRGGYTF. CDR3 DNA sequence: TGTGCCAGCAGTTTTAGTGAGGAGCCACGCGGGGGCTACACCTTC.

J is TRBJ1-2 and V is TRBV29-1, with D possibly TRBD1 on 5 matching bases. From germline, CDR1 is SQVTM and CDR2 ANQGSEA. CDR3 length: 12 residues. V was shortened by 4 bases and J by 6 bases, with 12 bases between the two germline ends. CDR3 sequence reads: CSVAAGSDGYTF. The CDR3 region has the DNA TGCAGCGTTGCGGCAGGGTCTGATGGCTACACCTTC.

The chain couples TRBV7-9 to TRBJ1-4, with D unresolved. The germline V gene encodes CDR1 SEHNR and CDR2 FQNEAQ (reference sequence). CDR3 length equals 17 residues. Trimming removed 4 bases from V and 5 bases from J, with 20 bases in between. CDR3 protein: CASSSVGNEGRNEKLFF. DNA for the CDR3: TGTGCCAGCAGCTCCGTCGGGAACGAGGGCCGGAATGAAAAACTGTTTTTT.

A few counts support this clonotype. This sequence joins TRBV10-2 and TRBJ2-6; no clear D. The CDR3 consists of 16 residues. The V end lost 7 bases, the J end lost 0 bases, and 13 bases lay between the germline ends. In germline, CDR1 is WSHSY, CDR2 SAAADI. The CDR3 sequence is CASTSRTLSGANVLTF. In DNA, the CDR3 is TGCGCCAGCACGTCGCGGACCCTCTCTGGGGCCAACGTCCTGACTTTC.

This clonotype was seen many times. The chain links TRBV11-2 to TRBJ1-2; D is undetermined. With 0 bases removed from V and 3 bases from J, the gap between germline ends came to 8 bases. The CDR3 has 14 amino acids. Germline V CDR1 and CDR2: SGHAT, FQNNGV. The CDR3 protein is CASSLDGSYYGYTF. The CDR3 coding sequence is TGTGCCAGCAGCTTAGATGGCAGCTACTATGGCTACACCTTC.

The chain carries TRBV6-2 or TRBV6-3 and TRBJ2-5, with TRBD2 as a possible D gene (7 bases). Trimming pared 8 bases from V and 12 bases from J, leaving 37 bases between. The germline V gene has CDR1 MNHEY and CDR2 SVGEGT. CDR3 length: 18 residues. CDR3: CASPLVGGDTVQQKTEYF. DNA of the CDR3: TGTGCCAGCCCCTTGGTGGGGGGGGACACGGTTCAGCAGAAGACAGAGTACTTC.

The chain combines TRBV7-6 with TRBJ2-2, with 8 bases matching TRBD1. Germline CDR1 and CDR2: SGHVS and FNYEAQ. The V and J ends lost 4 bases and 6 bases, in that order; junction bases with no gene match: 4. The CDR3 is made up of 14 amino acids. The CDR3: CASSWQGAAGELFF. CDR3 nucleotides: TGTGCCAGCAGCTGGCAGGGGGCAGCCGGGGAGCTGTTTTTT.

Only a few counts were recorded for this clonotype. This chain connects TRBV10-3 to TRBJ2-5; 10 bases fit TRBD2. There are 13 residues in the CDR3. Germline V gene sequence: CDR1 ENHRY, CDR2 SYGVKD. V shed 10 bases and J 1 base; nucleotides not matched to a gene: 3. This CDR3 reads CATQRGGQETQYF. The CDR3 DNA reads as TGTGCCACCCAGCGGGGGGGCCAAGAGACCCAGTACTTC.

V and J are TRBV5-1 and TRBJ1-4, with 8 bases fitting TRBD1. In germline, CDR1 is SGHRS, CDR2 YFSETQ. The CDR3 has 15 residues. V dropped 0 bases and J dropped 4; count of bases not matched to a gene: 2. This chain's CDR3 is CASSLGQGRNEKLFF. The DNA of the CDR3 is TGCGCCAGCAGCTTGGGACAGGGGCGTAATGAAAAACTGTTTTTT.

J is TRBJ2-3 and V is TRBV7-3; 9 positions match TRBD2. CDR3 length equals 18 residues. With 2 bases clipped from V and 2 bases from J, the junction kept 11 bases outside the gene matches. The V gene's germline CDR1 is SGHTA and CDR2 FQGTGA. For the CDR3, the DNA is TGTGCCAGCAGCTTACCAGCGGGGGGCCCAGCGTTCACAGATACGCAGTATTTT. This codes for CASSLPAGGPAFTDTQYF.

V usage is TRBV7-9 and J usage is TRBJ1-2, with D hard to call. The germline CDR1 and CDR2 sequences are SEHNR and FQNEAQ (reference sequence). The CDR3 spans 13 residues. Trimming pared 2 bases from V and 4 bases from J, leaving 8 bases between. CDR3 residues: CASSLWQTYGYTF. The CDR3, as DNA: TGTGCCAGCAGCTTATGGCAGACCTATGGCTACACCTTC.

This clonotype has more than one count but fewer than ten. This chain joins TRBV11-2 and TRBJ2-2, with 10 bases matching TRBD1. CDR1 is SGHAT, CDR2 FQNNGV, per germline. V lost 5 bases, J lost 0 bases, and 6 bases stayed unmatched. The CDR3 covers 17 residues. For the CDR3, the DNA is TGTGCCAGCAGCCCTAGGGGGACAGGGGCGAACACCGGGGAGCTGTTTTTT. It yields the protein CASSPRGTGANTGELFF.

The table lists this clonotype with a few counts. The chain has TRBV5-6 and TRBJ1-6; D not certain. This CDR3 spans 12 amino acids. Germline CDR1 reads SGHDT; CDR2 reads YYEEEE. V was pared by 5 bases and J by 7 bases, with 7 bases between. CDR3 sequence: CASSRRNSPLHF. CDR3 sequence (DNA): TGTGCCAGCAGTCGACGAAATTCACCCCTCCACTTT.

This chain uses TRBV12-3 or TRBV12-4 with TRBJ1-1; tentatively, D is TRBD1 (6 bases). The CDR3 has 14 residues. The ends were cut back, 3 bases at V and 1 base at J, with 9 bases in the middle. DNA of the CDR3: TGTGCCAGCAGTTTCGGGGGGGCGAACACTGAAGCTTTCTTT. This codes for CASSFGGANTEAFF.

This clonotype was seen a handful of times. The chain recombines TRBV4-2 with TRBJ1-2; 10 positions agree with TRBD1. V was pared by 4 bases and J by 8 bases, with 7 bases of the junction left unmatched. Germline CDR1 reads LGHNA; CDR2 reads YNFKEQ. The CDR3 is made up of 14 amino acids. The CDR3 loop is CASSREGTGDGYTF. CDR3 nucleotides: TGTGCCAGCAGCCGAGAAGGGACAGGGGACGGCTACACCTTC.

This clonotype appeared a few times. This chain connects TRBV12-3 or TRBV12-4 to TRBJ1-4; 11 nucleotides agree with TRBD1. J was trimmed by 9 bases and V by 4 bases; bases with no gene match: 7. The CDR3 length is 15 residues. The CDR3 spells CASSSLGQGAQKLFF. CDR3 DNA sequence: TGTGCCAGCAGTTCCCTTGGACAGGGGGCCCAAAAACTGTTTTTT.

This clonotype showed up just a few times. This chain joins TRBV5-1 and TRBJ1-1; D is undetermined. V was shortened by 4 bases and J by 4 bases, with 11 bases between the two germline ends. The germline CDR1 and CDR2 sequences are SGHRS and YFSETQ. The CDR3 spans 13 residues. In DNA form, the CDR3 reads TGCGCCAGCAGCCCCCAGGATGGCACTGAAGCTTTCTTT. Translating gives CASSPQDGTEAFF.

The rearrangement joins TRBV7-2 to TRBJ1-6; D ambiguous. Between the trimmed V and J ends, which lost 5 bases and 14 bases, there was a span of 25 bases. The CDR3 length is 16 residues. Germline CDR1 and CDR2: SGHTA and FQGNSA. DNA of the CDR3: TGTGCCAGCAGCGTCCGGACGGCGAGCCTCAGAGGGACCCTCCACTTT. Translation: CASSVRTASLRGTLHF.

This clonotype was seen only a few times. The rearrangement joins TRBV2 to TRBJ2-1; D unresolved. CDR3 length equals 12 residues. Trimming left V 1 base short and J 9 bases short, with 7 bases between. CDR1 and CDR2 from the germline V gene are SNHLY and FYNNEI. This CDR3 is CASSEVRGEQFF. The CDR3 DNA follows: TGTGCCAGCAGTGAAGTTCGTGGTGAGCAGTTCTTC.

This chain joins TRBV18 and TRBJ2-7; 12 bases match TRBD2. Germline V gene data show CDR1 as KGHSH and CDR2 as LQKENI. V lost 2 bases to trimming and J lost 2 bases; unmatched junction nucleotides: 4. CDR3 length: 16 residues. The CDR3: CASSPRSSGGAYEQYV. The CDR3 DNA reads TGTGCCAGCTCACCAAGGTCTAGCGGGGGGGCCTACGAGCAGTACGTC.

This clonotype came up a few times. The rearrangement links TRBV4-3 to TRBJ2-7; D not certain. The CDR3 is 14 residues long. Per the germline V gene, CDR1 is LGHNA and CDR2 is YSLEER. With 0 bases removed from V and 0 bases from J, the gap between germline ends came to 6 bases. The CDR3 loop is CASSQDSGSYEQYF. CDR3 sequence (DNA): TGCGCCAGCAGCCAAGATAGTGGCTCCTACGAGCAGTACTTC.

This clonotype was counted a few times. The rearrangement uses TRBV5-1 and TRBJ1-1, with 9 positions matching TRBD1. J gave up 7 bases and V 4 bases, and 11 bases lay outside the gene matches. The CDR3 contains 15 residues. In germline, CDR1 is SGHRS, CDR2 YFSETQ. The CDR3 bases are TGCGCCAGCAGCATACCACAGGGGGCGATAAGTGAAGCTTTCTTT. Translation gives CASSIPQGAISEAFF.

V gene TRBV7-2 combines with J gene TRBJ2-5, with unresolved D. Per germline, CDR1 SGHTA and CDR2 FQGNSA. CDR3 length: 12 residues. V gave up 1 base and J gave up 9 bases, with 9 bases separating them. DNA for the CDR3: TGTGCCAGCAGCTTAGGAGCGTTGGCCCAGTACTTC. The encoded protein is CASSLGALAQYF. Full variable domain (rest looked up from reference TRBV7-2 and TRBJ2-5): GAGVSQSPSNKVTEKGKDVELRCDPISGHTALYWYRQSLGQGLEFLIYFQGNSAPDKSGLPSDRFSAERTGGSVSTLTIQRTQQEDSAVYLCASSLGALAQYFGPGTRLLVL.

The rearrangement joins TRBV6-5 to TRBJ1-1; TRBD1 matches at 7 bases. Germline values: CDR1 MNHEY, CDR2 SVGAGI. This CDR3 region has 15 residues. Trimming cost V 5 bases and J 10 bases; bases outside gene matches: 16. The CDR3 sequence: CASSPGGGQFMRAFF. CDR3 DNA: TGTGCCAGCAGTCCAGGGGGGGGACAATTCATGAGAGCTTTCTTT.

This sequence joins TRBV20-1 and TRBJ2-1; TRBD1 is a possible D gene (5 bases). This CDR3 is 16 amino acids long. Germline V gene data show CDR1 as DFQATT and CDR2 as SNEGSKA (reference sequence). V lost 3 bases to trimming and J lost 2 bases, with 17 bases between them. This CDR3 is CSARGQLSGPYNEQFF. The CDR3 nucleotides read TGCAGTGCTAGGGGGCAGCTTTCTGGCCCCTACAATGAGCAGTTCTTC.

The chain uses TRBV29-1 and TRBJ1-1, with a tentative D call TRBD1 (5 bases). Trimming took off 1 base at V and 3 bases at J, with 12 bases between the two ends. The CDR3 length is 14 residues. The germline CDR1 and CDR2 sequences are SQVTM and ANQGSEA. CDR3 bases: TGCAGCGTTGAAGTGCTCCGCAGGGACACTGAAGCTTTCTTT. Translating gives CSVEVLRRDTEAFF.

In its sample, this clonotype was seen a few times. CDR3 DNA sequence: TGCAGCGTTGTCCCAAGCTCCTACAATGAGCAGTTCTTC. Translation gives CSVVPSSYNEQFF. V and J are TRBV29-1 and TRBJ2-1; D not resolved. From germline, CDR1 is SQVTM and CDR2 ANQGSEA. V gave up 4 bases and J gave up 0 bases, with 7 bases separating them. This CDR3 is 13 amino acids long.

J is TRBJ1-1 and V is TRBV9; possible D gene TRBD1, 5 bases. V was clipped by 0 bases and J by 7 bases, with 10 bases between them. The length of the CDR3 is 13 residues. CDR1 and CDR2 (germline): SGDLS, YYNGEE. CDR3 in DNA: TGTGCCAGCAGCGTAGGGGGGGGTAGTGAAGCTTTCTTT. It specifies CASSVGGGSEAFF.